Listed here are 30 T cell receptor beta chains from one sample, sequenced in a study of molecular identifiers for immune sequencing clone quantification. TCRdb recomputed calls from the PCR reads with MiXCR, one row per CDR3 protein. Of roughly 71,000 distinct CDR3 sequences detected, less than 20% appear once; the ten largest clones hold 1.5% to 1.8%. Input material: naive CD8+ T cells from blood, with Jurkat cell RNA spiked in. Regarding subset: FACS-sorted CD8+CD4-CCR7+CD45RA+ naive T cells. Every receptor here comes from a human donor in good health. Some libraries in this study had Jurkat cell RNA spiked in.

The chain employs TRBV29-1 and TRBJ2-7; 7 bases match TRBD1. The length of the CDR3 is 15 residues. CDR1 is SQVTM, CDR2 ANQGSEA, per germline. Trimming cost V 0 bases and J 9 bases; bases outside gene matches: 14. The CDR3 DNA is TGCAGCGTTGAAGATTGGGGGCGACAGGGTAGGGCGCAGTACTTC. It codes for CSVEDWGRQGRAQYF.

There are a few counts of this clonotype. This chain joins TRBV2 and TRBJ2-7, with D possibly being TRBD1 or TRBD2 (5 bases each). Deletions cut 6 bases from V and 2 bases from J, with 11 bases between. CDR3 length equals 13 residues. CDR1 is SNHLY and CDR2 is FYNNEI in the germline V gene. The CDR3 spells CASRGDGTYEQYF. In DNA, the CDR3 is TGTGCCAGCAGAGGGGACGGGACCTACGAGCAGTACTTC. The full variable domain, completed using reference TRBV2 and TRBJ2-7, is EPEVTQTPSHQVTQMGQEVILRCVPISNHLYFYWYRQILGQKVEFLVSFYNNEISEKSEIFDDQFSVERPDGSNFTLKIRSTKLEDSAMYFCASRGDGTYEQYFGPGTRLTVT.

This clonotype was observed many times. The chain joins TRBV4-1 to TRBJ2-7; D gene uncertain. Germline assignment: CDR1 MGHRA and CDR2 YSYEKL. V shed 2 bases and J shed 5 bases, with 7 bases lying between them. CDR3 length: 12 residues. Written as DNA, the CDR3 is TGCGCCAGCAGCCAACTAGGGAACGAGCAGTACTTC. Protein sequence: CASSQLGNEQYF.

The sample holds many counts of this clonotype. V gene TRBV13 combines with J gene TRBJ2-5; tentatively, D is TRBD2 (7 bases). Trimming cost V 1 base and J 1 base, with 10 bases left between them. The CDR3 totals 15 residues. Germline-derived CDR1 and CDR2 are PRHDT and FYEKMQ (reference sequence). This CDR3 is CASSLVRGPQETQYF. CDR3 DNA: TGTGCCAGCAGCTTAGTGCGGGGGCCCCAAGAGACCCAGTACTTC.

The J gene is TRBJ2-7, the V gene TRBV27; 13 bases agree with TRBD2. Trimming took 4 bases from V and 3 from J; bases not matched to a gene: 3. This CDR3 is 15 amino acids long. Per the germline V gene, CDR1 is MNHEY and CDR2 is SMNVEV (reference sequence). The DNA of the CDR3 is TGTGCCAGCAGTTCCGGACTAGCGGGAGACTACGAGCAGTACTTC. Translation: CASSSGLAGDYEQYF.

This chain links TRBV7-9 with TRBJ2-7, with 11 bases identical to TRBD1. V dropped 5 bases and J dropped 4; count of bases not matched to a gene: 4. The CDR3 contains 14 residues. Germline CDR1 SEHNR, CDR2 FQNEAQ (reference sequence). The CDR3 spells CASSPWDRGYEQYF. The DNA of the CDR3 is TGTGCCAGCAGCCCGTGGGACAGGGGGTACGAGCAGTACTTC.

This clonotype was recorded many times. The CDR3 DNA reads TGTGCCAGCAGCCGGACGGCTAACTATGGCTACACCTTC. Its protein is CASSRTANYGYTF. The gene calls are TRBV7-9 and TRBJ1-2; D call uncertain. CDR1 SEHNR and CDR2 FQNEAQ come from the germline V gene (reference sequence). Trimming took 5 bases from V and 0 from J, leaving 7 bases between them. CDR3 length equals 13 residues. Variable domain in full (rest from reference TRBV7-9 and TRBJ1-2): DTGVSQNPRHKITKRGQNVTFRCDPISEHNRLYWYRQTLGQGPEFLTYFQNEAQLEKSRLLSDRFSAERPKGSFSTLEIQRTEQGDSAMYLCASSRTANYGYTFGSGTRLTVV.

The rearrangement links TRBV21-1 to TRBJ2-7; the D call of TRBD1 is as the table states it, not checked on the DNA. TRBV21-1 is a recognized pseudogene. There are 15 residues in the CDR3. Here the CDR3 reads CASSARTEKYYEQYF. The CDR3 bases are TGTGCCAGCAGCGCCCGGACAGAAAAATACTACGAGCAGTACTTC.

The chain is built from TRBV2 and TRBJ1-2, with D possibly being TRBD1 (5 bases). Between the trimmed V and J ends, which lost 11 bases and 3 bases, there was a span of 16 bases. The CDR3 runs 13 residues. Germline V CDR1 and CDR2: SNHLY, FYNNEI. The DNA for the CDR3 is TGTGCCTCACAACAGGTGGGAGACTATGGCTACACCTTC. Protein product: CASQQVGDYGYTF.

The chain is built from TRBV20-1 and TRBJ2-7; 8 positions agree with TRBD2. Germline V gene lookup returns CDR1 DFQATT and CDR2 SNEGSKA (reference sequence). Trimming at V came to 6 bases and at J to 0 bases, leaving 10 bases not matched to a gene. The CDR3 consists of 15 residues. This chain's CDR3 is CSAGASGPTSYEQYF. In DNA form, the CDR3 reads TGCAGTGCCGGGGCTAGCGGGCCCACCTCCTACGAGCAGTACTTC.

This clonotype was seen a handful of times. V usage is TRBV20-1 and J usage is TRBJ2-7; 10 bases align to TRBD2. V lost 6 bases, J lost 7 bases, and 6 bases stayed unmatched. The CDR3 is 12 residues long. Germline V gene sequence: CDR1 DFQATT, CDR2 SNEGSKA (reference sequence). Here the CDR3 DNA reads TGCAGTGCAAAGGGACTAGCGAGTGAGCAGTACTTC. Translated, it gives CSAKGLASEQYF.

This clonotype has a count of ten or more. The rearrangement joins TRBV5-4 to TRBJ2-3; a possible D gene is TRBD1 (6 bases). V lost 2 bases and J lost 6, with 10 bases in between. CDR1 and CDR2 (germline): SGHNT, YYREEE (reference sequence). The CDR3 runs 13 residues. CDR3 DNA: TGTGCCAGCAGCTTTGCAGGGGCCGATACGCAGTATTTT. Encoded protein: CASSFAGADTQYF.

This clonotype was picked up a small number of times. Possible read error: a much larger clone is one base away. The genes are TRBV6-1 and TRBJ2-4; D is undetermined. Trimming stripped 8 bases from V and 0 bases from J, with 20 bases between. The CDR3 contains 17 residues. Germline V gene sequence: CDR1 MNHNS, CDR2 SASEGT. In DNA, the CDR3 is TGTGCCAGCTGGGGAACCCAGGCCGTTCAAGCCAAAAACATTCAGTACTTC. This encodes CASWGTQAVQAKNIQYF.

This clonotype was counted ten times or more. V is TRBV3-1 and J is TRBJ2-1; TRBD1 might be the D (5 bases). The germline V and J ends were trimmed by 1 base and 0 bases, with 10 bases remaining between them. The CDR3 length is 16 residues. Germline CDR1 and CDR2: LGHDT and YNNKEL (reference sequence). CDR3 nucleotide sequence: TGTGCCAGCAGCCAAGGAAGGGGTAGCTCCTACAATGAGCAGTTCTTC. Protein: CASSQGRGSSYNEQFF.

This clonotype came up a few times. V usage is TRBV12-3 or TRBV12-4 and J usage is TRBJ2-3; D uncertain. The CDR3 runs 12 residues. V shed 0 bases and J shed 11 bases, with 9 bases lying between them. The CDR3: CASSLAPTEQYF. Written as DNA, the CDR3 is TGTGCCAGCAGTTTAGCTCCCACGGAGCAGTATTTT.

In its sample, this clonotype was seen once. The junction differs from germline at one of its ends, possibly a read error. The J gene is TRBJ2-5, the V gene TRBV11-3; 9 bases align to TRBD1. The CDR3 covers 16 residues. Germline CDR1 and CDR2: SGHNT and YENEEA. The CDR3 is CASSSLDRGLLGTRYF. For the CDR3, the DNA is TGTGCCAGCAGCTCGTTGGACAGGGGCCTCCTTGGTACCCGGTACTTC.

In this sample, this clonotype turned up a few times. The V call is TRBV28, the J call TRBJ2-7; D ambiguous. V was shortened by 2 bases and J by 3 bases, with 5 bases between the two germline ends. The CDR3 is 12 amino acids. CDR1 and CDR2 (germline): MDHEN, SYDVKM. The DNA of the CDR3 is TGTGCCAGCAGTTTAGCGGTCTACGAGCAGTACTTC. Translating gives CASSLAVYEQYF.

Note on this clonotype: A much larger clonotype is one base distant, so this may be a read error. The genes are TRBV28 and TRBJ2-7, with D tentatively TRBD1 (5 bases). Germline-derived CDR1 and CDR2 are MDHEN and SYDVKM. The CDR3 spans 12 residues. This CDR3 is CASRMTAYERYF. The CDR3 DNA reads TGTGCCAGCAGGATGACAGCCTACGAGCGGTACTTC.

Many counts were recorded for this clonotype. The CDR3 sequence: CASTGNGATQYF. The CDR3 DNA follows: TGTGCCAGCACGGGGAACGGCGCTACGCAGTATTTT. This chain links TRBV9 with TRBJ2-3, with a possible D match to TRBD2 (5 bases). Germline V gene sequence: CDR1 SGDLS, CDR2 YYNGEE. This CDR3 contains 12 residues. V lost 6 bases to trimming and J lost 8 bases, with 13 bases between them.

The rearrangement uses TRBV19 and TRBJ2-7; 11 nucleotides line up with TRBD2. With 3 bases clipped from V and 3 bases from J, the junction kept 7 bases outside the gene matches. This CDR3 has 16 amino acids. Germline V gives CDR1 LNHDA, CDR2 SQIVND (reference sequence). The CDR3 coding sequence is TGTGCCAGTAGTATTGTTACTAGCGGGAGAGGCTACGAGCAGTACTTC. The encoded protein is CASSIVTSGRGYEQYF. The whole variable domain, remainder taken from reference TRBV19 and TRBJ2-7, is DGGITQSPKYLFRKEGQNVTLSCEQNLNHDAMYWYRQDPGQGLRLIYYSQIVNDFQKGDIAEGYSVSREKKESFPLTVTSAQKNPTAFYLCASSIVTSGRGYEQYFGPGTRLTVT.

This clonotype has at least ten counts. This chain uses TRBV11-1 with TRBJ2-3, with 16 bases that match TRBD2. With V trimmed by 5 bases and J by 5 bases, 7 bases remained unmatched. Germline V gives CDR1 SGHAT, CDR2 FQDESV (reference sequence). This CDR3 has 17 amino acids. CDR3 region: CASSTGTSGRALDTQYF. The DNA for the CDR3 is TGTGCCAGCAGCACCGGGACTAGCGGGAGGGCCTTAGATACGCAGTATTTT. The full variable domain, in which reference TRBV11-1 and TRBJ2-3 provide the parts outside the CDR3, is EAEVAQSPRYKITEKSQAVAFWCDPISGHATLYWYRQILGQGPELLVQFQDESVVDDSQLPKDRFSAERLKGVDSTLKIQPAELGDSAMYLCASSTGTSGRALDTQYFGPGTRLTVL.

In the case of this clonotype: One base away lies a much larger clone, so this may be a sequencing read error. The chain has TRBV5-1 and TRBJ2-5; D is possibly TRBD2 (5 bases). Trimming took 4 bases from V and 3 from J, leaving 16 bases between them. The CDR3 consists of 15 residues. Germline loops: CDR1 SGHRS, CDR2 YFSETQ. The CDR3 sequence is CASSPGIAREETQYF. The CDR3 DNA reads as TGCGCCAGCAGCCCCGGAATAGCGAGAGAAGAGACCCAGTACTTC.

This clonotype was seen repeatedly, ten times or more. The rearrangement links TRBV7-8 to TRBJ2-5; 8 nucleotides line up with TRBD2. The CDR3 covers 16 residues. In germline, CDR1 is SGHVS, CDR2 FQNEAQ. Trimming at V came to 3 bases and at J to 5 bases, leaving 11 bases not matched to a gene. Here the CDR3 reads CASSLVLLAGLETQYF. CDR3 coding DNA: TGTGCCAGCAGCTTGGTACTCCTAGCGGGTCTTGAGACCCAGTACTTC. Combining the CDR3 with reference TRBV7-8 and TRBJ2-5 gives the whole variable domain GAGVSQSPRYKVAKRGQDVALRCDPISGHVSLFWYQQALGQGPEFLTYFQNEAQLDKSGLPSDRFFAERPEGSVSTLKIQRTQQEDSAVYLCASSLVLLAGLETQYFGPGTRLLVL.

Points on this clonotype: A much larger clone differs from this one at a single base, so this may be a read error. This chain uses TRBV28 with TRBJ2-7; 8 positions agree with TRBD1. This CDR3 region has 12 residues. CDR1 MDHEN and CDR2 SYDVKM come from the germline V gene. In DNA form, the CDR3 reads TGTGCCAGCAGTCCGACAGGGGTGGAGCAGTGCTTC. It codes for CASSPTGVEQCF.

About this clonotype itself: A much larger clone differs by one base, so this may be a read error. The rearrangement joins TRBV5-3 to TRBJ2-3; D gene ambiguous. TRBV5-3 is sorted into the ORF group, with uncertain function. The CDR3 has 15 residues. CDR3 bases: TGTGCCAGCAGCTCGCCCCTACCAGCCGCAGATACGCAGTATTTT. Its protein is CASSSPLPAADTQYF.

CDR3 DNA: TGCGCCAGCAGCTTGACGCCACCCGAGGACAATGAGCAGTTCTTC. Translating it yields CASSLTPPEDNEQFF. The V gene is TRBV5-1, the J gene TRBJ2-1; D is ambiguous. The CDR3 is made up of 15 amino acids. CDR1 is SGHRS, CDR2 YFSETQ, per germline. V gave up 1 base and J gave up 5 bases, with 13 bases separating them.

This clonotype appeared a few times. The chain employs TRBV4-1 and TRBJ1-1; perhaps TRBD1 as D (5 bases). CDR3 length equals 13 residues. CDR1 is MGHRA and CDR2 is YSYEKL in the germline V gene. V was cut by 0 bases and J by 8 bases, with 10 bases left in between. The CDR3 sequence is CASSQEGGWEAFF. The DNA for the CDR3 is TGCGCCAGCAGCCAAGAGGGGGGTTGGGAAGCTTTCTTT.

In regard to this clonotype: Just one base apart from a much larger clone, this may be a read error. The chain has TRBV3-1 and TRBJ2-1; no clear D. V was trimmed by 4 bases and J by 2 bases, leaving 9 bases between them. Germline values: CDR1 LGHDT, CDR2 YNNKEL (reference sequence). CDR3 length equals 14 residues. The DNA for the CDR3 is TGTGCCAGCAGCCCCCCCCGACCCTACAATGAGCAGTTCTTC. Residues: CASSPPRPYNEQFF.

This clonotype was counted only a few times. This rearrangement joins TRBV27 to TRBJ2-3; D uncertain. Germline values: CDR1 MNHEY, CDR2 SMNVEV (reference sequence). The CDR3 is made up of 15 amino acids. V was trimmed by 2 bases and J by 3 bases, leaving 12 bases between them. CDR3 residues: CASSLGLGLTDTQYF. The DNA for the CDR3 is TGTGCCAGCAGTTTAGGTCTAGGTTTGACAGATACGCAGTATTTT.

By sample fraction, this clonotype is medium-sized. CDR3 nucleotide sequence: TGTGCCAGCAGCTTAGCGCAGGGTTTAGGACAGCCCCAGCATTTT. Amino acids: CASSLAQGLGQPQHF. This sequence joins TRBV7-2 and TRBJ1-5, with a weak D call TRBD1 (5 bases). Germline V lookup: CDR1 SGHTA, CDR2 FQGNSA. V gave up 0 bases and J gave up 7 bases, with 13 bases separating them. The CDR3 has 15 residues.